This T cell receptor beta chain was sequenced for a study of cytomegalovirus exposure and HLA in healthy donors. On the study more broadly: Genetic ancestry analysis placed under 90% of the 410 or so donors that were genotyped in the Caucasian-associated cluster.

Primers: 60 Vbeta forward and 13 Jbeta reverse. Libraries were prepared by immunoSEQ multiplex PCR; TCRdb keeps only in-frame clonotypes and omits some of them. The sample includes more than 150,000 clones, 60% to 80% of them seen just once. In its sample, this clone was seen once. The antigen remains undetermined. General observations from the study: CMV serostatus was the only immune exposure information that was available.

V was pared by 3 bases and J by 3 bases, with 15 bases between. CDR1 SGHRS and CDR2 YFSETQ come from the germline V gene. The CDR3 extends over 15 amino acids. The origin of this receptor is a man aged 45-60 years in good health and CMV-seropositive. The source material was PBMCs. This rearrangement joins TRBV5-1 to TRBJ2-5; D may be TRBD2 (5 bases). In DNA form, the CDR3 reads TGCGCCAGCAGCTCCCTCCCGCGGGCTGAAGAGACCCAGTACTTC. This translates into CASSSLPRAEETQYF.